The clone carrying this TCR beta chain was detected only a few times. Its matching antigen is unknown. With constant-segment primers, 5'RACE yielded cDNA libraries of TCR alpha and TCR beta that carried sample barcodes and UMIs. TCRdb used MiXCR to reprocess the 5' RACE reads, holding one entry per CDR3 protein. The sample includes under 650,000 distinct CDR3 sequences, roughly 18% seen only once; the top ten take 9.5% to 15%. Trimming took 5 bases from V and 5 from J; bases not matched to a gene: 2. The CDR3 length is 13 residues. Germline V lookup: CDR1 LGHDT, CDR2 YNNKEL (reference sequence). The source of the sample is a study of T-cell memory formation after mild COVID-19. Study-level background: For the most part, TCR clusters were specific to one donor. General study results and limits: Contracting clones from day 15 to 85 had balanced CD4/CD8; later expanders favoured CD4+.

This receptor was identified in an adult woman who had mild COVID-19 (a few samples of this study predate the infection). Cell type and time point are not known. Specimen: PBMCs or a T cell subset sorted from them (not recorded which). The gene calls are TRBV3-1 and TRBJ2-1, with 8 positions matching TRBD1. CDR3 DNA sequence: TGTGCCAGCAGCGCGGACAGGGACAATGAGCAGTTCTTC. This sequence encodes CASSADRDNEQFF.